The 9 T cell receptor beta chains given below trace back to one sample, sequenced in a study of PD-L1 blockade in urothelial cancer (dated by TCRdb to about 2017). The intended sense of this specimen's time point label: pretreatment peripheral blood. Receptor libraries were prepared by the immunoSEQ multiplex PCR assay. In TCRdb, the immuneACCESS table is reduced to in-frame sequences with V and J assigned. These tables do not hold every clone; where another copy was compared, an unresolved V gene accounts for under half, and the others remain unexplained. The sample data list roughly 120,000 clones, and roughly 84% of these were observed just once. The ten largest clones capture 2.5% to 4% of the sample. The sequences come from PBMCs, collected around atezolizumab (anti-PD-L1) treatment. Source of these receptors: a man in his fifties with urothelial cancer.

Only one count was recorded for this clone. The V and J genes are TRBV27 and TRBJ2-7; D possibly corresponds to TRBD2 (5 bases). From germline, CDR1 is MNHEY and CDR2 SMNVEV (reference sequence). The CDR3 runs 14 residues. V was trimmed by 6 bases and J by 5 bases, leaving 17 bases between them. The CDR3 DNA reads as TGTGCCAGCAGAATCTCGGGAAGACGGAACGAGCAGTACTTC. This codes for CASRISGRRNEQYF.

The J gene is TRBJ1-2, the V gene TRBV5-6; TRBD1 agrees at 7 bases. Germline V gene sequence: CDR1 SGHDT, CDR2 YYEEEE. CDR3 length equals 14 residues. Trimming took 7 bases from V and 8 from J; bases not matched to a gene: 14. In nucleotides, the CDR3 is TGTGCCAGCTTCCACATCGACAGGGAGTCAGGCTACACCTTC. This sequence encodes CASFHIDRESGYTF.

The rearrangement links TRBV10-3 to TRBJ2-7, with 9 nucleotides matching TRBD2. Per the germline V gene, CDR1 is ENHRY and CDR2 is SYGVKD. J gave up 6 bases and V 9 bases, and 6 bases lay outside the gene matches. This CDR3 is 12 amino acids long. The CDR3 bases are TGTGCCATATCCCCGCGGGAGGGCGAGCAGTACTTC. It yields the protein CAISPREGEQYF.

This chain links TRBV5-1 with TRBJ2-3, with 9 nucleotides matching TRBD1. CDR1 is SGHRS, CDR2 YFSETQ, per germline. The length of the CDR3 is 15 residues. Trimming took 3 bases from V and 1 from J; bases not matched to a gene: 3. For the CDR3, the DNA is TGCGCCAGCAGCTCGGGACAGGGCCGCACAGATACGCAGTATTTT. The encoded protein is CASSSGQGRTDTQYF.

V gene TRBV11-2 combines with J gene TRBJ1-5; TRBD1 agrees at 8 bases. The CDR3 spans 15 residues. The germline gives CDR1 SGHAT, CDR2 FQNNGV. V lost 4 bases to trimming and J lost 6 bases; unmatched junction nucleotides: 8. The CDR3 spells CASSSVGQEGQPQHF. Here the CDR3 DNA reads TGTGCCAGCAGCTCCGTGGGACAGGAAGGTCAGCCCCAGCATTTT.

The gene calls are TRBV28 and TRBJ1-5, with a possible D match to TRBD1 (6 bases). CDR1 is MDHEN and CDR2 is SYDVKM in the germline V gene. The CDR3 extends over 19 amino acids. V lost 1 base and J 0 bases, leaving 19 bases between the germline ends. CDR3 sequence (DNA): TGTGCCAGCAGTTTATCACCACAAGGGGGAATCTATAGCAATCAGCCCCAGCATTTT. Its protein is CASSLSPQGGIYSNQPQHF.

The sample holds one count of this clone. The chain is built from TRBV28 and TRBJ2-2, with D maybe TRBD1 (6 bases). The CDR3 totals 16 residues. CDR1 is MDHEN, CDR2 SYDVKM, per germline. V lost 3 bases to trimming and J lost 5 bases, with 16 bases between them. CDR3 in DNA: TGTGCCAGCAGTTTCGGGCCTAGCCAGGGGACCGGGGAGCTGTTTTTT. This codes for CASSFGPSQGTGELFF.

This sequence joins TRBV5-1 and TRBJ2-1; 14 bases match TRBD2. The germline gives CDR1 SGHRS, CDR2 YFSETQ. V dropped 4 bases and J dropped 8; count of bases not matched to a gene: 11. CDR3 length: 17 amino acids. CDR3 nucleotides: TGCGCCAGCAGCGTACAACCCGGGACTAGCGGGAGAGATGAGCAGTTCTTC. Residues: CASSVQPGTSGRDEQFF.

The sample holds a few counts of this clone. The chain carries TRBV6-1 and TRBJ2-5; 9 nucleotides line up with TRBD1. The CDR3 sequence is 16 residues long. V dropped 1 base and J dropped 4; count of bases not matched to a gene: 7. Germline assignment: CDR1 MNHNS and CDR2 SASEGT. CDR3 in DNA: TGTGCCAGCAGTGAAGGGACAGGGGACTTACCAGAGACCCAGTACTTC. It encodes CASSEGTGDLPETQYF.